These 10 T cell receptor beta chains share one sample of origin, sequenced in a study of human T cells and chemical hapten exposure. The time point was: pre-sensitization, week 0. Noted treatment: therapeutic diphenylcyclopropenone sensitization with weekly scalp DPC. The template was total RNA from unfractionated whole blood. TCRdb fed the RACE reads into MiXCR, producing one record per CDR3 protein. The repertoire consists of 33,000 or so distinct CDR3 sequences, with around 12% occurring once and the leading ten covering around 1.9%. This sample comprised whole blood, obtained in connection with sensitization to the hapten diphenylcyclopropenone (DPC). The source of these receptors is a woman aged 40 to 50 with alopecia areata. Some clones in this sample may be carry-over from other donors' samples.

This chain links TRBV28 with TRBJ1-5, with D uncertain. The germline V gene has CDR1 MDHEN and CDR2 SYDVKM. Trimming took 3 bases from V and 1 from J, leaving 4 bases between them. The CDR3 length is 13 residues. The CDR3 coding sequence is TGTGCCAGCAGTTTCGACAGCAATCAGCCCCAGCATTTT. Its translation: CASSFDSNQPQHF. The variable domain in full, completed from reference TRBV28 and TRBJ1-5, reads DVKVTQSSRYLVKRTGEKVFLECVQDMDHENMFWYRQDPGLGLRLIYFSYDVKMKEKGDIPEGYSVSREKKERFSLILESASTNQTSMYLCASSFDSNQPQHFGDGTRLSIL.

This clonotype was found many times. The rearrangement uses TRBV28 and TRBJ1-2, with D tentatively TRBD1 (5 bases). There are 12 residues in the CDR3. V gave up 6 bases and J gave up 14 bases, with 19 bases separating them. The germline V gene encodes CDR1 MDHEN and CDR2 SYDVKM. CDR3 loop: CASSRGEGSATF. CDR3 nucleotides: TGTGCCAGCAGCCGAGGCGAGGGGTCAGCTACCTTC.

This clonotype was counted many times. The chain has TRBV25-1 and TRBJ2-7, with 11 bases fitting TRBD1. V gave up 3 bases and J gave up 7 bases; unmatched junction bases: 5. Germline V gene lookup returns CDR1 MGHDK and CDR2 SYGVNS. The CDR3 sequence is 14 residues long. In nucleotides, the CDR3 is TGTGCCAGCAGTGACGGGACAGGGGGATGGGAGCAGTACTTC. The encoded protein is CASSDGTGGWEQYF.

This clonotype was counted ten times or more. V usage is TRBV11-2 and J usage is TRBJ2-5; D may be TRBD2 (6 bases). CDR1 SGHAT and CDR2 FQNNGV come from the germline V gene. The CDR3 runs to 15 residues. V was shortened by 5 bases and J by 5 bases, with 18 bases between the two germline ends. CDR3 bases: TGTGCCAGCAGCCAGAATCTCGGGGGAAGTGAGACCCAGTACTTC. The encoded protein is CASSQNLGGSETQYF.

The gene calls are TRBV3-1 and TRBJ2-5; no firm D call. V was trimmed by 6 bases and J by 1 base, leaving 9 bases between them. The CDR3 totals 13 residues. Germline V gives CDR1 LGHDT, CDR2 YNNKEL (reference sequence). The CDR3 here is CASSISPQETQYF. CDR3 DNA: TGTGCCAGCAGTATCTCTCCCCAAGAGACCCAGTACTTC.

V is TRBV28 and J is TRBJ2-7; D gene unclear. Germline lookup yields CDR1 MDHEN and CDR2 SYDVKM. The V end lost 5 bases, the J end lost 2 bases, and 22 bases lay between the germline ends. CDR3 length equals 17 residues. CDR3 nucleotide sequence: TGTGCCAGCAGTCTTCTCCAACCCTCTAGGATGCCCTACGAGCAGTACTTC. Translated: CASSLLQPSRMPYEQYF.

The chain employs TRBV27 and TRBJ2-3; 9 bases fit TRBD1. The CDR3 spans 14 residues. The germline V gene has CDR1 MNHEY and CDR2 SMNVEV (reference sequence). The ends lost 6 bases at V and 5 bases at J; junction bases unmatched: 6. In DNA form, the CDR3 reads TGTGCCAGCAGCTTACAGGGGGCGGGAGATACGCAGTATTTT. This encodes CASSLQGAGDTQYF.

The table lists this clonotype with a count of one. The chain recombines TRBV28 with TRBJ1-5; 9 nucleotides match TRBD1. The germline V gene encodes CDR1 MDHEN and CDR2 SYDVKM. This CDR3 is built from 14 residues. Trimming took 3 bases from V and 7 from J; bases not matched to a gene: 4. For the CDR3, the DNA is TGTGCCAGCAGTTTTGGGACAGGGAACCAGCCCCAGCATTTT. It codes for CASSFGTGNQPQHF. Together with reference TRBV28 and TRBJ1-5, the CDR3 gives the full variable domain: DVKVTQSSRYLVKRTGEKVFLECVQDMDHENMFWYRQDPGLGLRLIYFSYDVKMKEKGDIPEGYSVSREKKERFSLILESASTNQTSMYLCASSFGTGNQPQHFGDGTRLSIL.

This clonotype was observed a few times. The rearrangement uses TRBV2 and TRBJ2-5, with 7 bases identical to TRBD1. There are 13 residues in the CDR3. After removal of 6 bases from V and 4 bases from J, the junction contained 5 bases not matched to a gene. Germline V CDR1 and CDR2: SNHLY, FYNNEI. The CDR3 DNA reads TGTGCCAGCAGGACAGGGCTGGGAGAGACCCAGTACTTC. Translation gives CASRTGLGETQYF.

In its sample, this clonotype was seen many times. This chain joins TRBV11-2 and TRBJ1-2, with D unclear. Germline assignment: CDR1 SGHAT and CDR2 FQNNGV. The CDR3 sequence is 13 residues long. The V and J ends lost 0 bases and 6 bases respectively, with 8 bases between them. The DNA of the CDR3 is TGTGCCAGCAGCTTAGAATCGGAGGATGGCTACACCTTC. Residues: CASSLESEDGYTF.